Listed here is a single T cell receptor beta chain. Its antigen is as yet unknown. With sequencing, the targeted depth ranged from 1 in 200,000 to 1 in 1 million T cells. Sequencing used immunoSEQ multiplex PCR; TCRdb keeps in-frame clones, though not all of them. This sample has roughly 180,000 clones, with about 84% found just once. These data belong to a study of cytotoxic CD8 clonotypes in ibrutinib-treated CLL. Study at large: Results showed around 25 partial and 2 complete responses; following median about 62 months, approximately 15 remained remitted, around twelve advanced.

The germline V gene encodes CDR1 SGHTA and CDR2 FQGNSA. V was clipped by 0 bases and J by 7 bases; unmatched bases: 10. This CDR3 has 18 residues. Study results and limitations: Baseline clonality, higher than in age-matched healthy donors, tracked circulating CD8+ T-cell counts.

The chain joins TRBV7-2 to TRBJ2-1; TRBD2 agrees at 12 bases. The sequences come from PBMCs, collected after 24 months of ibrutinib treatment. The sequence came from a human donor with chronic lymphocytic leukemia. The CDR3 coding sequence is TGTGCCAGCAGCTTAGCCCGCTTAACTAGCGGGAGGAGTAATGAGCAGTTCTTC. Translating gives CASSLARLTSGRSNEQFF.